A single sample gave rise to the 27 T cell receptor beta chains below, sequenced in a study of shared clonotypes between healthy human individuals. Sequenced by immunoSEQ multiplex PCR; TCRdb stores in-frame clones only, minus some. The sample lists more than 600,000 clones; about 91% were seen once. In the naive CD8 group, cells lacked CD45RO and were positively selected for CCR7, so terminally differentiated effector memory CD45RA+ cells were left out. The sample consisted of naive CD8+ T cells sorted from blood. Receptors were obtained from a man between 25 and 39 years old in good health.

This sequence joins TRBV7-9 and TRBJ2-5, with a tentative D call TRBD2 (6 bases). The CDR3 consists of 11 residues. Trimming stripped 8 bases from V and 5 bases from J, with 9 bases between. CDR1 SEHNR and CDR2 FQNEAQ come from the germline V gene (reference sequence). CDR3 sequence: CASEGRETQYF. The CDR3 DNA is TGTGCCAGCGAGGGGAGGGAGACCCAGTACTTC.

The chain couples TRBV9 to TRBJ2-3, with 11 bases that match TRBD2. J gave up 5 bases and V 3 bases, and 11 bases lay outside the gene matches. CDR3 length equals 17 residues. Looked up from germline, CDR1 is SGDLS and CDR2 is YYNGEE. Here the CDR3 DNA reads TGTGCCAGCAGCGAGAACGTAGCGGGAGGGCCTGGAGATACGCAGTATTTT. Its translation: CASSENVAGGPGDTQYF.

This clone was detected only a few times. This chain links TRBV7-6 with TRBJ2-7, with no clear D. CDR1 and CDR2 from the germline V gene are SGHVS and FNYEAQ. CDR3 length equals 16 residues. The V and J ends lost 0 bases and 7 bases respectively, with 19 bases between them. This chain's CDR3 is CASSLASPGDLREQYF. The CDR3 DNA reads TGTGCCAGCAGCTTAGCGTCCCCTGGGGATCTACGGGAGCAGTACTTC.

The sample holds one count of this clone. The rearrangement uses TRBV4-3 and TRBJ1-2; D is ambiguous. CDR1 and CDR2 (germline): LGHNA, YSLEER. The CDR3 covers 14 residues. The V and J ends lost 2 bases and 4 bases respectively, with 11 bases between them. This CDR3 is CASSQFEGFYGYTF. For the CDR3, the DNA is TGCGCCAGCAGCCAATTTGAGGGTTTCTATGGCTACACCTTC.

A remark on this clone: Other DNA sequences in this sample translate to the same CDR3. The chain combines TRBV9 with TRBJ2-5; no clear D gene. Germline lookup yields CDR1 SGDLS and CDR2 YYNGEE. The CDR3 is 12 amino acids. Deletions cut 0 bases from V and 5 bases from J, with 5 bases between. The CDR3, as DNA: TGTGCCAGCAGCGTAGCTGGGGAGACCCAGTACTTC. This translates into CASSVAGETQYF. Using reference TRBV9 and TRBJ2-5 for the parts outside the CDR3, the full variable domain is DSGVTQTPKHLITATGQRVTLRCSPRSGDLSVYWYQQSLDQGLQFLIQYYNGEERAKGNILERFSAQQFPDLHSELNLSSLELGDSALYFCASSVAGETQYFGPGTRLLVL.

The chain recombines TRBV7-9 with TRBJ2-5; 10 bases are a match to TRBD2. The germline V gene encodes CDR1 SEHNR and CDR2 FQNEAQ (reference sequence). Losses at the gene ends were 5 bases for V and 3 bases for J; bases not matched to a gene: 6. This CDR3 comprises 15 residues. The CDR3 DNA reads as TGTGCCAGCAGCCACGGGACTAGCGACGAAGAGACCCAGTACTTC. This codes for CASSHGTSDEETQYF. The full variable domain, with the rest looked up from reference TRBV7-9 and TRBJ2-5, is DTGVSQNPRHKITKRGQNVTFRCDPISEHNRLYWYRQTLGQGPEFLTYFQNEAQLEKSRLLSDRFSAERPKGSFSTLEIQRTEQGDSAMYLCASSHGTSDEETQYFGPGTRLLVL.

This chain connects TRBV7-9 to TRBJ2-7; 11 positions agree with TRBD2. Germline V gene data show CDR1 as SEHNR and CDR2 as FQNEAQ (reference sequence). Trimming removed 3 bases from V and 2 bases from J; junction bases left unmatched: 6. CDR3 length: 16 amino acids. DNA of the CDR3: TGTGCCAGCAGCTTGACCGGGACTAGCGGAACCTACGAGCAGTACTTC. Translation: CASSLTGTSGTYEQYF.

CDR3 DNA sequence: TGTGCCAGCAGTAAAATCTTAGGACTAGCGGGAGCGGAGACCCAGTACTTC. Protein product: CASSKILGLAGAETQYF. The chain links TRBV27 to TRBJ2-5, with TRBD2 matching 13 bases. CDR1 and CDR2 from the germline V gene are MNHEY and SMNVEV (reference sequence). With V trimmed by 5 bases and J by 5 bases, 11 bases remained unmatched. CDR3 size: 17 residues.

V and J are TRBV6-1 and TRBJ2-1; D not resolved. V gave up 6 bases and J gave up 2 bases, with 17 bases separating them. The CDR3 is 16 residues long. The germline CDR1 and CDR2 sequences are MNHNS and SASEGT. DNA for the CDR3: TGTGCCAGCAGGGAACACCAGGTACCCCCCTACAATGAGCAGTTCTTC. Its protein product is CASREHQVPPYNEQFF.

The chain combines TRBV7-3 with TRBJ2-3; D not resolved. The V end was cut by 0 bases, the J end by 0 bases, with 10 bases between. The CDR3 loop spans 16 amino acids. Per germline, CDR1 SGHTA and CDR2 FQGTGA. The CDR3 region is CASSLTVLTSTDTQYF. The CDR3 DNA reads as TGTGCCAGCAGCTTAACCGTATTGACTAGCACAGATACGCAGTATTTT. Together with reference TRBV7-3 and TRBJ2-3, the CDR3 gives the full variable domain: GAGVSQTPSNKVTEKGKYVELRCDPISGHTALYWYRQSLGQGPEFLIYFQGTGAADDSGLPNDRFFAVRPEGSVSTLKIQRTERGDSAVYLCASSLTVLTSTDTQYFGPGTRLTVL.

The chain combines TRBV5-6 with TRBJ1-3; D gene ambiguous. This CDR3 has 12 residues. Germline loops: CDR1 SGHDT, CDR2 YYEEEE. Trimming shortened V by 4 bases and J by 8 bases, and 10 bases separated the two germline ends. The CDR3 region has the DNA TGTGCCAGCAGCCAAGAGGGATACACCATATATTTT. Its translation is CASSQEGYTIYF.

V usage is TRBV11-2 and J usage is TRBJ2-3, with 10 bases lining up with TRBD2. The CDR3 extends over 16 amino acids. The germline V gene has CDR1 SGHAT and CDR2 FQNNGV. Trimming cost V 5 bases and J 5 bases; bases outside gene matches: 10. The CDR3: CASSPLAGGGGDTQYF. The CDR3 DNA reads as TGTGCCAGCAGCCCATTAGCGGGAGGCGGAGGAGATACGCAGTATTTT.

CDR3 nucleotide sequence: TGTGCCAGCAGTGAAGAGGGGACACATTATAATTCACCCCTCCACTTT. Amino acids: CASSEEGTHYNSPLHF. The chain has TRBV6-1 and TRBJ1-6; tentative D call: TRBD1 (6 bases). CDR1 is MNHNS, CDR2 SASEGT, per germline. The CDR3 runs 16 residues. Trimming cost V 1 base and J 4 bases, with 11 bases left between them.

The chain is built from TRBV21-1 and TRBJ1-5; the table's TRBD1 call for D was not verified on the DNA. TRBV21-1 is a documented pseudogene. The CDR3 is 16 residues long. The CDR3 region has the DNA TGTGCCAGCAGCAAACGCAGGCTCCGTAGCAATCAGCCCCAGCATTTT. It translates to CASSKRRLRSNQPQHF.

The rearrangement uses TRBV28 and TRBJ2-5; TRBD2 aligns across 11 bases. The CDR3 covers 16 residues. Trimming removed 6 bases from V and 5 bases from J; junction bases left unmatched: 11. CDR1 MDHEN and CDR2 SYDVKM come from the germline V gene. This CDR3 reads CASSLGTSGARETQYF. CDR3 nucleotide sequence: TGTGCCAGCAGCCTCGGGACTAGCGGTGCGCGGGAGACCCAGTACTTC.

The rearrangement uses TRBV7-9 and TRBJ2-2; D not resolved. The CDR3 contains 13 residues. Per the germline V gene, CDR1 is SEHNR and CDR2 is FQNEAQ (reference sequence). Trimming stripped 4 bases from V and 5 bases from J, with 8 bases between. The DNA of the CDR3 is TGTGCCAGCAGCTCTTATGAAACCGGGGAGCTGTTTTTT. Encoded protein: CASSSYETGELFF.

The chain has TRBV11-2 and TRBJ1-1; TRBD1 is a possible D gene (5 bases). Germline CDR1 is SGHAT and CDR2 is FQNNGV. CDR3 length: 16 residues. Trimming took off 2 bases at V and 0 bases at J, with 13 bases between the two ends. CDR3 sequence (DNA): TGTGCCAGCAGCTTAAGGGTGGGGGGTATGAACACTGAAGCTTTCTTT. It encodes CASSLRVGGMNTEAFF.

The chain couples TRBV27 to TRBJ2-3; TRBD1 agrees at 7 bases. This CDR3 is built from 15 residues. Germline CDR1 MNHEY, CDR2 SMNVEV (reference sequence). Trimming cost V 6 bases and J 0 bases; bases outside gene matches: 6. The CDR3 nucleotides read TGTGCCAGCAGCTCCTGGGACAGCAGCACAGATACGCAGTATTTT. It translates to CASSSWDSSTDTQYF.

V and J are TRBV9 and TRBJ1-1, with 9 bases matching TRBD1. The CDR3 is 13 amino acids. CDR1 and CDR2 (germline): SGDLS, YYNGEE. Unmatched junction bases numbered 1, after V lost 3 bases and J lost 4 bases. In DNA form, the CDR3 reads TGTGCCAGCAGCGCGACAGGGGGCACTGAAGCTTTCTTT. Translation gives CASSATGGTEAFF. Full variable domain (missing parts from reference TRBV9 and TRBJ1-1): DSGVTQTPKHLITATGQRVTLRCSPRSGDLSVYWYQQSLDQGLQFLIQYYNGEERAKGNILERFSAQQFPDLHSELNLSSLELGDSALYFCASSATGGTEAFFGQGTRLTVV.

This chain connects TRBV6-5 to TRBJ2-1; tentatively, D is TRBD2 (6 bases). CDR1 and CDR2 (germline): MNHEY, SVGAGI. This CDR3 is 16 amino acids long. V lost 2 bases and J 0 bases, leaving 11 bases between the germline ends. CDR3 coding DNA: TGTGCCAGCAGTTACCGAGGACTACGCTCCTACAATGAGCAGTTCTTC. It is translated as CASSYRGLRSYNEQFF.

The J gene is TRBJ2-1, the V gene TRBV29-1, with 9 bases lining up with TRBD1. Germline V gene lookup returns CDR1 SQVTM and CDR2 ANQGSEA. This CDR3 comprises 13 residues. V lost 6 bases and J lost 2; bases outside the gene matches: 2. The CDR3: CSVQGATYNEQFF. The CDR3 DNA reads TGCAGCGTACAGGGGGCCACCTACAATGAGCAGTTCTTC.

This rearrangement joins TRBV28 to TRBJ2-7; perhaps TRBD1 as D (5 bases). Per the germline V gene, CDR1 is MDHEN and CDR2 is SYDVKM. CDR3 length: 13 amino acids. The CDR3 loop is CASTLGASYEQYF. The CDR3 region has the DNA TGTGCGAGTACACTTGGGGCTTCCTACGAGCAGTACTTC.

The chain is built from TRBV6-1 and TRBJ1-2, with D unresolved. Trimming cost V 10 bases and J 7 bases, with 13 bases left between them. Germline V CDR1 and CDR2: MNHNS, SASEGT. This CDR3 is 11 amino acids long. CDR3 DNA sequence: TGTGCCATTATATTTGGGGTTGGCTACACCTTC. As protein: CAIIFGVGYTF.

The V call is TRBV18, the J call TRBJ2-1; 9 positions agree with TRBD2. Germline CDR1 reads KGHSH; CDR2 reads LQKENI. This CDR3 comprises 16 residues. V lost 0 bases to trimming and J lost 3 bases; unmatched junction nucleotides: 3. The CDR3 sequence: CASSPPRSGSYNEQFF. CDR3 DNA sequence: TGTGCCAGCTCACCACCGCGTAGCGGGAGCTACAATGAGCAGTTCTTC. Full variable domain (outside the CDR3, taken from reference TRBV18 and TRBJ2-1): NAGVMQNPRHLVRRRGQEARLRCSPMKGHSHVYWYRQLPEEGLKFMVYLQKENIIDESGMPKERFSAEFPKEGPSILRIQQVVRGDSAAYFCASSPPRSGSYNEQFFGPGTRLTVL.

The chain combines TRBV5-1 with TRBJ2-7, with 8 bases identical to TRBD1. This CDR3 spans 14 amino acids. V trimming: 7 bases; J trimming: 0 bases; junction bases outside the gene matches: 6. Germline loops: CDR1 SGHRS, CDR2 YFSETQ. The CDR3 loop reads CASAGTGSSYEQYF. The CDR3 DNA follows: TGCGCCAGCGCCGGGACAGGAAGCTCCTACGAGCAGTACTTC. Based on the CDR3 plus reference TRBV5-1 and TRBJ2-7, the full variable domain is KAGVTQTPRYLIKTRGQQVTLSCSPISGHRSVSWYQQTPGQGLQFLFEYFSETQRNKGNFPGRFSGRQFSNSRSEMNVSTLELGDSALYLCASAGTGSSYEQYFGPGTRLTVT.

The chain recombines TRBV7-2 with TRBJ2-6, with 9 bases matching TRBD2. The CDR3 sequence is 18 residues long. Germline trimming cut 5 bases from V and 1 base from J; bases unmatched to any gene: 9. CDR1 is SGHTA, CDR2 FQGNSA, per germline. DNA of the CDR3: TGTGCCAGCAGCCCCCGGGTAGCGGGAGTTTCTGGGGCCAACGTCCTGACTTTC. Translation gives CASSPRVAGVSGANVLTF. The full variable domain, with the rest looked up from reference TRBV7-2 and TRBJ2-6, is GAGVSQSPSNKVTEKGKDVELRCDPISGHTALYWYRQSLGQGLEFLIYFQGNSAPDKSGLPSDRFSAERTGGSVSTLTIQRTQQEDSAVYLCASSPRVAGVSGANVLTFGAGSRLTVL.

The V gene is TRBV7-9, the J gene TRBJ2-7; D not certain. CDR1 is SEHNR and CDR2 is FQNEAQ in the germline V gene (reference sequence). Deletions cut 10 bases from V and 2 bases from J, with 18 bases between. The length of the CDR3 is 14 residues. In nucleotides, the CDR3 is TGTGCCACCCTAGACCCCTCGGCGACCTACGAGCAGTACTTC. Translation: CATLDPSATYEQYF.